This T cell receptor beta chain was sequenced in a study of OX40 agonist ivuxolimab in advanced cancers. The overall study: Patients were treated with ivuxolimab, an agonistic anti-OX40 (CD134) antibody.

Clones were read by immunoSEQ multiplex PCR, and TCRdb kept only the in-frame ones, dropping some. The sample lists 21,000 or so clones; around 83% were seen once. The study's findings and limits: On average, a greater number of expanded clones characterised CD8+ T cells relative to CD4+.

In germline, CDR1 is MDHEN, CDR2 SYDVKM. Trimming took off 5 bases at V and 6 bases at J, with 11 bases between the two ends. The CDR3 loop spans 12 amino acids. This clone was picked up a small number of times. Its target is not known. This TCR was recovered from an adult with an advanced solid tumor such as melanoma, head and neck, liver or kidney cancer. This chain connects TRBV28 to TRBJ2-7; D possibly corresponds to TRBD2 (6 bases). Sequenced material: CD4+ or CD8+ T cells sorted from blood, taken in a trial of the OX40 agonist ivuxolimab. CDR3 loop: CASSLREVEQYF. CDR3 nucleotide sequence: TGTGCCAGCAGTCTAAGGGAGGTCGAGCAGTACTTC.